The rows below give T cell receptor beta chains drawn from one sample of a study of post-analysis software for immune sequencing data. TCRdb itself ran the PCR reads through MiXCR, one entry per CDR3 protein. The sample consists of about 560,000 distinct CDR3 sequences, roughly 46% of them appearing once. Sequencing was carried out using blood. These receptors originate from a girl aged 5-17 years with multiple sclerosis. Each CDR3 is given with its conserved first and last residue. Fields, in order: clone size, D gene, V gene, CDR3 length, J gene, CDR3 protein, CDR3 DNA. D genes are given only for firm matches. Some rows have no size entry. The others give once, few or many, or a class for an expanded clone.

>-|TRBD2|TRBV12-3/TRBV12-4|18|TRBJ2-1
CASSPRTSGVSSYNEQFF
TGTGCCAGCAGTCCCAGGACTAGCGGGGTCAGCTCCTACAATGAGCAGTTCTTC
>few|TRBD1|TRBV29-1|13|TRBJ2-7
CSAQDGTEYEQYF
TGCAGCGCCCAAGACGGGACAGAATACGAGCAGTACTTC
>few|TRBD2|TRBV11-3|14|TRBJ2-1
CASSLDIRTSEQFF
TGTGCCAGCAGCTTAGACATCCGGACTAGCGAGCAGTTCTTC
>-|-|TRBV20-1|14|TRBJ2-3
CSARESGDTDTQYF
TGCAGTGCTAGAGAGTCCGGGGACACAGATACGCAGTATTTT
>-|-|TRBV4-1|14|TRBJ2-7
CASSQEGKGYEQYF
TGCGCCAGCAGCCAAGAAGGGAAGGGGTACGAGCAGTACTTC
>few|TRBD2|TRBV20-1|13|TRBJ2-7
CSGSGTRSYEQYF
TGCAGTGGAAGTGGGACTAGATCCTACGAGCAGTACTTC
>few|-|TRBV10-3|13|TRBJ2-1
CAIRERAGDEQFF
TGTGCCATCAGGGAGCGGGCAGGGGATGAGCAGTTCTTC
>few|-|TRBV10-2|16|TRBJ2-1
CASSDLLSQNYNEQFF
TGCGCCAGCAGTGATCTACTGTCACAAAACTACAATGAGCAGTTCTTC
>-|TRBD2|TRBV29-1|14|TRBJ2-7
CSAAPAGRTHEQYF
TGCAGCGCCGCCCCAGCGGGGCGTACCCACGAGCAGTACTTC
>few|-|TRBV29-1|15|TRBJ2-7
CSVEVWRDEAYEQYF
TGCAGCGTTGAGGTTTGGCGGGACGAAGCCTACGAGCAGTACTTC
>once|TRBD2|TRBV7-2|15|TRBJ2-3
CASSVERGGTDTQYF
TGTGCCAGCAGCGTTGAGCGGGGGGGGACAGATACGCAGTATTTT
>many|-|TRBV7-9|12|TRBJ2-1
CASSFGGDEQFF
TGTGCCAGCAGCTTTGGGGGCGATGAGCAGTTCTTC
>-|TRBD1|TRBV7-6|16|TRBJ1-6
CASSPRDSSYNSPLHF
TGTGCCAGCAGCCCGCGGGACAGCTCCTATAATTCACCCCTCCACTTT
>-|-|TRBV10-3|12|TRBJ2-3
CAGAREADTQYF
TGTGCCGGGGCGAGGGAAGCAGATACGCAGTATTTT
>-|-|TRBV27|17|TRBJ2-4
CASSLIGPTVGQNIQYF
TGTGCCAGCAGTTTAATTGGCCCGACAGTCGGGCAGAACATTCAGTACTTC
>few|-|TRBV11-2|12|TRBJ2-5
CASSPRGVTQYF
TGTGCCAGCAGCCCCAGGGGGGTGACCCAGTACTTC
>-|-|TRBV6-2/TRBV6-3|16|TRBJ2-1
CASNYAGQASYNEQFF
TGTGCCAGCAATTACGCGGGTCAGGCCTCCTACAATGAGCAGTTCTTC
>-|-|TRBV3-1|16|TRBJ2-3
CASSHGNDRTTATQYF
TGTGCCAGCAGCCACGGTAACGACAGGACCACAGCTACGCAGTATTTT
>-|TRBD1|TRBV10-3|13|TRBJ1-1
CAIRVTGVPEAFF
TGTGCCATCAGGGTAACAGGGGTCCCTGAAGCTTTCTTT
>-|-|TRBV7-2|13|TRBJ2-7
CASSPLTGHEQYF
TGTGCCAGCAGCCCACTCACCGGGCACGAGCAGTACTTC
>few|-|TRBV11-2|18|TRBJ1-1
CASSLIGQDIWGNTEAFF
TGTGCCAGCAGCTTAATAGGTCAGGACATTTGGGGGAACACTGAAGCTTTCTTT
>-|-|TRBV7-8|19|TRBJ1-1
CASSLGYRSAKTLNTEAFF
TGTGCCAGCAGCTTAGGATATCGGTCAGCCAAAACACTGAACACTGAAGCTTTCTTT
>-|-|TRBV12-3/TRBV12-4|13|TRBJ2-5
CASREGSQETQYF
TGTGCCAGCAGGGAGGGGAGCCAAGAGACCCAGTACTTC
>-|-|TRBV6-6|14|TRBJ2-1
CASLRWRVGNEQFF
TGTGCCAGCCTCAGGTGGCGCGTGGGGAATGAGCAGTTCTTC
>-|TRBD2|TRBV12-3/TRBV12-4|15|TRBJ2-3
CASSFVREGPDTQYF
TGTGCCAGCAGTTTCGTGCGGGAGGGCCCAGATACGCAGTATTTT
>-|-|TRBV6-5|12|TRBJ2-7
CASIDTGYEQYF
TGTGCCAGCATCGATACAGGCTACGAGCAGTACTTC
>-|TRBD2|TRBV7-9|17|TRBJ2-7
CASSLERLAGFSYEQYF
TGTGCCAGCAGCTTAGAGAGACTAGCGGGCTTTTCCTACGAGCAGTACTTC
>-|TRBD2|TRBV4-1|18|TRBJ2-1
CASSQDPGLAGGRGEQFF
TGCGCCAGCAGCCAAGATCCCGGACTAGCGGGAGGGAGAGGGGAGCAGTTCTTC
>-|TRBD1|TRBV6-6|16|TRBJ2-7
CASLSTGTGAAYEQYF
TGTGCCAGCCTTTCCACAGGGACAGGAGCTGCCTACGAGCAGTACTTC
>-|TRBD1|TRBV25-1|13|TRBJ1-2
CASSRQGAYGYTF
TGTGCCAGCAGTCGACAGGGGGCGTACGGCTACACCTTC
>-|-|TRBV7-8|18|TRBJ2-5
CASSLARRGQSKSETQYF
TGTGCCAGCAGCTTAGCGAGGCGGGGACAGTCCAAATCAGAGACCCAGTACTTC
>few|-|TRBV27|13|TRBJ1-6
CASSFRGDSPLHF
TGTGCCAGCAGTTTTCGTGGGGATTCACCCCTCCACTTT
>-|-|TRBV29-1|12|TRBJ1-1
CSVQGLGTEAFF
TGCAGCGTTCAGGGTTTAGGGACTGAAGCTTTCTTT
>-|-|TRBV12-3/TRBV12-4|14|TRBJ2-7
CASGFARDSYEQYF
TGTGCCAGCGGTTTTGCCAGGGACTCCTACGAGCAGTACTTC
>-|TRBD2|TRBV6-5|15|TRBJ2-1
CASSLSGDGYNEQFF
TGTGCCAGCAGCCTTAGCGGGGATGGCTACAATGAGCAGTTCTTC
>once|-|TRBV7-6|15|TRBJ2-7
CASSPQGVLRYEQYF
TGTGCCAGCAGCCCGCAGGGTGTCCTAAGGTACGAGCAGTACTTC
>few|-|TRBV29-1|13|TRBJ2-5
CSVFQGGGETQYF
TGCAGCGTTTTTCAGGGAGGTGGAGAGACCCAGTACTTC
>-|-|TRBV5-1|12|TRBJ1-6
CASRQGVSPLHF
TGCGCCAGCAGGCAGGGCGTTTCACCCCTCCACTTT
>few|-|TRBV29-1|13|TRBJ1-2
CSVIPGSSYGYTF
TGCAGCGTTATCCCGGGAAGCAGCTATGGCTACACCTTC
>few|-|TRBV12-3/TRBV12-4|15|TRBJ2-3
CASSSRQGTEGTQYF
TGTGCCAGCAGTTCGAGACAGGGAACGGAGGGGACGCAGTATTTT
>-|-|TRBV5-1|14|TRBJ2-1
CASTGLKNYNEQFF
TGCGCCAGCACGGGACTGAAGAACTACAATGAGCAGTTCTTC
>-|-|TRBV5-1|13|TRBJ2-5
CASSGTNQETQYF
TGCGCCAGCAGCGGGACGAACCAAGAGACCCAGTACTTC
>once|TRBD1|TRBV7-2|14|TRBJ1-2
CASSPRTGRYGYTF
TGTGCCAGCAGCCCGCGGACAGGGCGCTATGGCTACACCTTC
>-|TRBD2|TRBV12-3/TRBV12-4|15|TRBJ2-1
CASTITGLAGFEQFF
TGTGCCAGCACCATTACGGGACTAGCGGGGTTTGAGCAGTTCTTC
>few|-|TRBV5-8|13|TRBJ1-2
CASSPSGPRGYTF
TGTGCCAGCAGCCCCTCGGGGCCTAGGGGCTACACCTTC
>-|TRBD1|TRBV12-3/TRBV12-4|15|TRBJ2-7
CASSLRGTGAYEQYF
TGTGCCAGCAGTTTAAGAGGGACAGGGGCCTACGAGCAGTACTTC
>-|TRBD2|TRBV5-1|16|TRBJ2-1
CASSLDPSGDYNEQFF
TGCGCCAGCAGCTTGGACCCTAGCGGGGACTACAATGAGCAGTTCTTC
>few|-|TRBV2|14|TRBJ1-5
CASRTGTALMPQHF
TGTGCCAGCAGAACCGGGACGGCACTCATGCCCCAGCATTTT
>-|TRBD1|TRBV29-1|14|TRBJ1-1
CSVEVDGTALEAFF
TGCAGCGTTGAAGTAGATGGGACAGCCCTTGAAGCTTTCTTT
>few|-|TRBV10-3|15|TRBJ2-5
CAISPTGGSGETQYF
TGTGCCATCAGCCCGACTGGGGGGTCAGGGGAGACCCAGTACTTC